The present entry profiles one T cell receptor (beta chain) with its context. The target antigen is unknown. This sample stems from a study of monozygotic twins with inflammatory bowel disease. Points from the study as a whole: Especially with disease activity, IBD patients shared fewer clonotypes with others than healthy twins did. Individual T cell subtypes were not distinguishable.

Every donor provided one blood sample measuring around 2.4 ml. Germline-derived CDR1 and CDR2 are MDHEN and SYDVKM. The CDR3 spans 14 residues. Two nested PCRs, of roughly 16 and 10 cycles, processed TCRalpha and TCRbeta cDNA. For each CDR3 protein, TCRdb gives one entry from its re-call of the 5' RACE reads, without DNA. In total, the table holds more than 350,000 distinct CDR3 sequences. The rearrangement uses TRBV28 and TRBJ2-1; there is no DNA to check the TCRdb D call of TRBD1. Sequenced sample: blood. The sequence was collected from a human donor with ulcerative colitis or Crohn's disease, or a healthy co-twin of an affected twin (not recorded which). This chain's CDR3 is CASSLPGGGNEQFF.